One sample yielded the 15 T cell receptor beta chains listed below, sequenced in a study of blood T cell repertoires in COVID-19. The assay was immunoSEQ multiplex PCR, and TCRdb's table has in-frame clones only and misses some. The data contain about 490,000 clones, 70% to 90% of them seen just once; the ten biggest clones take up about 3%. The sample taken for sequencing was peripheral blood. The receptor set was obtained from a human donor in a cohort sampled during active COVID-19.

The V and J genes are TRBV7-2 and TRBJ1-1, with 7 bases fitting TRBD1. The germline V gene has CDR1 SGHTA and CDR2 FQGNSA. This CDR3 contains 19 residues. Unmatched junction bases numbered 20, after V lost 5 bases and J lost 2 bases. The CDR3, as DNA: TGTGCCAGCAGCCAGGGGGGACCCTCCCCCCGAAAAGTAAACACTGAAGCTTTCTTT. The encoded protein is CASSQGGPSPRKVNTEAFF.

The genes are TRBV4-3 and TRBJ2-1; 10 positions match TRBD2. The CDR3 sequence is 17 residues long. Germline trimming cut 1 base from V and 0 bases from J; bases unmatched to any gene: 3. The germline V gene encodes CDR1 LGHNA and CDR2 YSLEER. CDR3 nucleotides: TGCGCCAGCAGCCAAGTGGCTAGCGGGAGCTCCTACAATGAGCAGTTCTTC. Translating it yields CASSQVASGSSYNEQFF.

Concerning this clone itself: The junction shows a germline mismatch at one end, possibly a read error. The rearrangement links TRBV6-2 or TRBV6-3 to TRBJ2-7, with 9 positions matching TRBD1. Germline V lookup: CDR1 MNHEY, CDR2 SVGEGT. The CDR3 has 13 residues. Written as DNA, the CDR3 is TGTGCCAGCAGCCCGGGACAGGGTTACGCTCACCCCTTC. Protein product: CASSPGQGYAHPF.

The table lists this clone with a few counts. The CDR3 here is CASSLELSDTEAFF. The DNA of the CDR3 is TGTGCCAGCAGTTTAGAGCTTTCGGACACTGAAGCTTTCTTT. The chain joins TRBV27 to TRBJ1-1; D not certain. Germline CDR1 is MNHEY and CDR2 is SMNVEV (reference sequence). V was shortened by 2 bases and J by 3 bases, with 10 bases between the two germline ends. The CDR3 totals 14 residues.

The chain links TRBV9 to TRBJ2-1; 9 nucleotides match TRBD2. The CDR3 runs to 14 residues. Trimming cost V 1 base and J 9 bases; bases outside gene matches: 5. Germline V gene lookup returns CDR1 SGDLS and CDR2 YYNGEE. The CDR3 coding sequence is TGTGCCAGCAGCGTATTCGGCGGGAGGGGTGAGCAGTTCTTC. Translated, it gives CASSVFGGRGEQFF. Complete variable domain (other parts from reference TRBV9 and TRBJ2-1): DSGVTQTPKHLITATGQRVTLRCSPRSGDLSVYWYQQSLDQGLQFLIQYYNGEERAKGNILERFSAQQFPDLHSELNLSSLELGDSALYFCASSVFGGRGEQFFGPGTRLTVL.

This chain uses TRBV21-1 with TRBJ2-1; TRBD2, the table's D call, lacks a check against the DNA. TRBV21-1 corresponds to a pseudogene. The length of the CDR3 is 19 residues. CDR3 in amino acids: CASSKGFPLKAGGLNEQFF. The CDR3, as DNA: TGTGCCAGCAGCAAAGGCTTCCCCCTAAAGGCGGGAGGACTCAATGAGCAGTTCTTC.

The chain couples TRBV7-3 to TRBJ2-2; TRBD2 is a possible D gene (7 bases). The CDR3 has 16 residues. Trimming pared 7 bases from V and 4 bases from J, leaving 19 bases between. Germline V lookup: CDR1 SGHTA, CDR2 FQGTGA. CDR3 in DNA: TGTGCCAGCACCCCAAGGGGGGGCGCTTCCACCGGGGAGCTGTTTTTT. Translating it yields CASTPRGGASTGELFF.

The CDR3 protein is CASSRISYEQYF. The CDR3 DNA reads TGTGCCAGCAGCCGTATATCCTACGAGCAGTACTTC. V is TRBV28 and J is TRBJ2-7; D gene unclear. The CDR3 extends over 12 amino acids. Germline-derived CDR1 and CDR2 are MDHEN and SYDVKM. Trimming removed 6 bases at V and 1 base at J, with 7 bases between.

The chain joins TRBV30 to TRBJ1-1; D gene uncertain. The V end lost 0 bases, the J end lost 7 bases, and 6 bases lay between the germline ends. Germline-derived CDR1 and CDR2 are GTSNPN and SVGIG (reference sequence). This CDR3 spans 11 amino acids. The CDR3 loop is CAWSVAVEAFF. For the CDR3, the DNA is TGTGCCTGGAGTGTAGCGGTTGAAGCTTTCTTT.

The chain uses TRBV28 and TRBJ1-5; D ambiguous. The CDR3 runs to 13 residues. From germline, CDR1 is MDHEN and CDR2 SYDVKM. V dropped 7 bases and J dropped 6 bases, with 13 bases sitting between them. The CDR3 sequence is CASTGWGGQPQHF. The CDR3 DNA reads as TGTGCCAGCACCGGTTGGGGAGGTCAGCCCCAGCATTTT.

This clone was recorded only once. The chain is built from TRBV7-2 and TRBJ1-5, with D possibly TRBD1 on 5 matching bases. Trimming stripped 5 bases from V and 5 bases from J, with 16 bases between. CDR3 length: 15 residues. CDR1 and CDR2 from the germline V gene are SGHTA and FQGNSA. As DNA, the CDR3 is TGTGCCAGCAGCATCAGGGCGGGAGTTGATCAGCCCCAGCATTTT. Translated: CASSIRAGVDQPQHF.

The V gene is TRBV5-6, the J gene TRBJ2-7; D may be TRBD2 (7 bases). The CDR3 spans 15 residues. The germline V and J ends were trimmed by 5 bases and 2 bases, with 17 bases remaining between them. The germline V gene has CDR1 SGHDT and CDR2 YYEEEE. The CDR3 DNA sequence: TGTGCCAGCAGGCCCCGAGGGGGAGGGCCCTACGAGCAGTACTTC. Translated, it gives CASRPRGGGPYEQYF.

This chain links TRBV5-1 with TRBJ1-4; 9 bases match TRBD1. V was pared by 4 bases and J by 8 bases, with 9 bases of the junction left unmatched. This CDR3 comprises 15 residues. Germline V CDR1 and CDR2: SGHRS, YFSETQ. The CDR3 nucleotides are TGCGCCAGCAGCCCAATTCCGGGACAGGGAGAAAAACTGTTTTTT. Residues: CASSPIPGQGEKLFF.

The V and J genes are TRBV12-3 or TRBV12-4 and TRBJ2-5, with D maybe TRBD2 (5 bases). This CDR3 is built from 13 residues. Trimming removed 5 bases from V and 3 bases from J, with 10 bases in between. This chain's CDR3 is CASSQDFKETQYF. The CDR3 DNA reads as TGTGCCAGCAGTCAGGACTTCAAAGAGACCCAGTACTTC.

The genes are TRBV27 and TRBJ2-7; D is perhaps TRBD1 (6 bases). The CDR3 has 13 amino acids. Germline V gene sequence: CDR1 MNHEY, CDR2 SMNVEV (reference sequence). Deletions cut 3 bases from V and 5 bases from J, with 11 bases between. The CDR3 reads CASSFTGIHEQYF. Written as DNA, the CDR3 is TGTGCCAGCAGTTTTACAGGGATCCACGAGCAGTACTTC.